This T cell receptor beta chain is drawn from a study of long-term antiretroviral therapy in people with HIV. In the study overall: The study's earliest collections predate the 2015 immediate-ART recommendation by about a decade.

Comment on this clone: The antigen is undetermined.

Study-wide results and caveats: Repertoires in HIV (unlike those of controls) had narrower CDR3 length ranges. ART adherence, viral resistance and therapy changes went undocumented. Pre-ART expanded clones dominated the repertoire at every time point.

A v3.0 immunoSEQ assay was performed at survey level. TCRdb's table, derived via immunoSEQ multiplex PCR, lists solely in-frame clones and lacks some. The sample carries approximately 36,000 clones, roughly 80% recorded once. Germline CDR1 reads SEHNR; CDR2 reads FQNEAQ (reference sequence). V gave up 4 bases and J gave up 6 bases; unmatched junction bases: 6. This CDR3 comprises 14 residues. The receptor comes from a man aged 18 to 29 with HIV. The source material was unsorted PBMCs, sampled 0.6 years after starting antiretroviral therapy. The V gene is TRBV7-9, the J gene TRBJ2-1; 7 bases fit TRBD1. The CDR3, as DNA: TGTGCCAGCAGCTCTCAGGGACAGTTCAATGAGCAGTTCTTC. Translation gives CASSSQGQFNEQFF.